Detailed here is one T cell receptor beta chain. Naive CD8 cells lacked CD45RO, underwent positive selection for CCR7 and left out terminally differentiated effector memory CD45RA+ cells. The DNA input per sorted-subset replicate PCR was about 190 ng, corresponding to some 30,000 T cell genomes. Only in-frame clones appear in the TCRdb table, and some are missing; sequencing was by immunoSEQ multiplex PCR. The table has around 610,000 clones, approximately 96% seen once. This entry comes from a study of shared clonotypes between healthy human individuals. Germline-derived CDR1 and CDR2 are MNHEY and SMNVEV (reference sequence). The CDR3 length is 14 residues. J was trimmed by 6 bases and V by 6 bases; bases with no gene match: 6.

The sequenced material came from naive CD8+ T cells sorted from blood. The clonotype comes from a woman aged 30 to 39 in good health. The chain recombines TRBV27 with TRBJ2-2, with 8 positions matching TRBD1. The CDR3 DNA is TGTGCCAGCAGCTTCATACAGGGGGCCGGGGAGCTGTTTTTT. This sequence encodes CASSFIQGAGELFF.